This TCR beta chain derives from a study of post-analysis software for immune sequencing data. At the level of the study: The disease courses covered relapsing-remitting, secondary progressive and progressive-relapsing multiple sclerosis. The study's findings and limits: TRBV5-6, TRBV5-1 and TRBV20-1 belonged to a set of about five TRBV segments that were more frequent in patients than controls. Comparison with controls showed significantly lower normalized Chao1 diversity in multiple sclerosis patients.

With regard to this clonotype: What it binds is unknown.

V lost 7 bases and J lost 3, with 16 bases in between. The CDR3 totals 14 residues. The V gene's germline CDR1 is MNHNS and CDR2 SASEGT. cDNA libraries for TCR beta contained unique molecular identifiers. Starting from roughly 1 to 10 million T cells, the study yielded a few hundred thousand cDNA molecules. TCRdb re-analysed the PCR reads in MiXCR, keeping a single row per CDR3 protein. The data show approximately 350,000 distinct CDR3 sequences, with less than 40% seen just once and about an eighth held by the top ten. The chain carries TRBV6-1 and TRBJ2-7, with no clear D. Sequences were obtained from blood. This clonotype was obtained from a girl under 18 with multiple sclerosis. CDR3 nucleotides: TGTGCCAGCACCAAAGGTGCAGGTCTCTACGAGCAGTACTTC. Its translation: CASTKGAGLYEQYF.